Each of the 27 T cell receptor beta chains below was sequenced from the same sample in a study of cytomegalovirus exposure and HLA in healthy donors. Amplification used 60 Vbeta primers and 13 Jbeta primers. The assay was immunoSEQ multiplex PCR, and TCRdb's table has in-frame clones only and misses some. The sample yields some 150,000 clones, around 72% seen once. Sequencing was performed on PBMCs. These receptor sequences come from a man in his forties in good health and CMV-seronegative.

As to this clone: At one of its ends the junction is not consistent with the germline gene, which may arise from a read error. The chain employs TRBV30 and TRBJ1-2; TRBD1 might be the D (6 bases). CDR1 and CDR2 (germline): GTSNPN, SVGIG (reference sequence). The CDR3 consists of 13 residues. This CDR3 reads CAWSRDINYGYPF. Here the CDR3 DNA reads TGTGCCTGGAGCAGGGACATTAACTATGGCTACCCCTTC.

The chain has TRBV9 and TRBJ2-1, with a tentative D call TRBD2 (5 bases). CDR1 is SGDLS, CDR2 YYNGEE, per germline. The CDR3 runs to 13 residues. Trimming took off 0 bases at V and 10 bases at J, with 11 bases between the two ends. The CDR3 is CASSVVSGGEQFF. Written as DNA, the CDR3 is TGTGCCAGCAGCGTAGTTTCAGGAGGAGAGCAGTTCTTC.

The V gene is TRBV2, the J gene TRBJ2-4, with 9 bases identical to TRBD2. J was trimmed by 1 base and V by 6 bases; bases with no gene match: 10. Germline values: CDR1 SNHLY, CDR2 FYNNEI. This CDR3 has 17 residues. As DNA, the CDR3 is TGTGCCAGCAGATTCGGCGGGGGGGCTAGGGCCAAAAACATTCAGTACTTC. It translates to CASRFGGGARAKNIQYF.

Here the CDR3 reads CASSVGQGHATNEKLFF. The CDR3 region has the DNA TGTGCCAGCAGTGTTGGGCAGGGACATGCAACTAATGAAAAACTGTTTTTT. V is TRBV2 and J is TRBJ1-4; a weak D match, TRBD1 (6 bases). The ends were cut back, 4 bases at V and 0 bases at J, with 15 bases in the middle. From germline, CDR1 is SNHLY and CDR2 FYNNEI. The CDR3 contains 17 residues.

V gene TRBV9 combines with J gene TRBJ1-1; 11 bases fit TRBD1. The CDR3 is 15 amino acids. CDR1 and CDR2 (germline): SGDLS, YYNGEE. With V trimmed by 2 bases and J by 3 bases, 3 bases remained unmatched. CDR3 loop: CASSVGQGAYTEAFF. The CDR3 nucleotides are TGTGCCAGCAGCGTCGGACAGGGGGCCTACACTGAAGCTTTCTTT.

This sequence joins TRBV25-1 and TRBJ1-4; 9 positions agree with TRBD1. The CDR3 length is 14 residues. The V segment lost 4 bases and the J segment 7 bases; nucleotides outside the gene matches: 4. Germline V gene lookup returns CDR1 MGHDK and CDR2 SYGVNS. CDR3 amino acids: CASSAPDRGEKLFF. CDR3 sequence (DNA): TGTGCCAGCAGTGCGCCGGACAGGGGTGAAAAACTGTTTTTT.

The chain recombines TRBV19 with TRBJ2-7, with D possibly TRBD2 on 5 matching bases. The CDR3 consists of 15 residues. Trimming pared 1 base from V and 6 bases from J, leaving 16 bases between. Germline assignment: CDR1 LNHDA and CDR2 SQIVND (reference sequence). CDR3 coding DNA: TGTGCCAGTAGTATAGGGCCAACAGAGGGAGTCGAGCAGTACTTC. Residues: CASSIGPTEGVEQYF.

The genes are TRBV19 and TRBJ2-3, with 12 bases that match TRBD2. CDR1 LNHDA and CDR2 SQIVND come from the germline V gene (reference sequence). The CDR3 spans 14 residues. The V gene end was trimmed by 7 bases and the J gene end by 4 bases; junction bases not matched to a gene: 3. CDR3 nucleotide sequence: TGTGCCAGTACTAGGACTAGCGGGGCAGATACGCAGTATTTT. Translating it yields CASTRTSGADTQYF.

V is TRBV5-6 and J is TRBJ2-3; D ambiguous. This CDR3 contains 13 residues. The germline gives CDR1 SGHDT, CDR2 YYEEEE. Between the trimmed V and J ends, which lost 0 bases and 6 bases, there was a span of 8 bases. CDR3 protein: CASSLAARDTQYF. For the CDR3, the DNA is TGTGCCAGCAGCTTGGCTGCGAGGGATACGCAGTATTTT.

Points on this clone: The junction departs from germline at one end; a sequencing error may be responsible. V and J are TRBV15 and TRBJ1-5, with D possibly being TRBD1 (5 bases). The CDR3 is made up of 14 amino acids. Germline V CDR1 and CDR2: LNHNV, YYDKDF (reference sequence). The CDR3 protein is CATSRGQGNQPQNF. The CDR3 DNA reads TGTGCCACCAGCAGAGGCCAGGGCAATCAGCCCCAGAATTTT. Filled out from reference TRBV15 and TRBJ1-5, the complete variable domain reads DAMVIQNPRYQVTQFGKPVTLSCSQTLNHNVMYWYQQKSSQAPKLLFHYYDKDFNNEADTPDNFQSRRPNTSFCFLDIRSPGLGDTAMYLCATSRGQGNQPQNFGDGTRLSIL.

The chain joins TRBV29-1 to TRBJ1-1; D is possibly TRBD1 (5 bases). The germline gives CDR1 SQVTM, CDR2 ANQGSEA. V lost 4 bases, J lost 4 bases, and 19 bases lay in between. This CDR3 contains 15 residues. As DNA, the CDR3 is TGCAGCGTTGCTGAAGGGGCGCGGCGGAGCACTGAAGCTTTCTTT. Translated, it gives CSVAEGARRSTEAFF.

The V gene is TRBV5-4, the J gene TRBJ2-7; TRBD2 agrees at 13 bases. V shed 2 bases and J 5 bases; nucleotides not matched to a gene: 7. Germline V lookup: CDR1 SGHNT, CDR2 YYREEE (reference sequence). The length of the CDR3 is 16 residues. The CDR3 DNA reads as TGTGCCAGCAGCTTCGGGACTAGCGGGGAGGTAAACGAGCAGTACTTC. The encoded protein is CASSFGTSGEVNEQYF.

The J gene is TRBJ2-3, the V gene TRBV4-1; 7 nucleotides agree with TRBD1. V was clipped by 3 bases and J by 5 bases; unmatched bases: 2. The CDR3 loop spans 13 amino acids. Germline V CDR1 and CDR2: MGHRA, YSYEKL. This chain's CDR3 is CASSHTGEDTQYF. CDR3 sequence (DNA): TGCGCCAGCAGCCATACAGGGGAAGATACGCAGTATTTT.

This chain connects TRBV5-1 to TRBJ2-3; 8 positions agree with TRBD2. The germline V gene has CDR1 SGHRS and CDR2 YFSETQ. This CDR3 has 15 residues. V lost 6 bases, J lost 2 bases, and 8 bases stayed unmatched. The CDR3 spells CASTLSGGYTDTQYF. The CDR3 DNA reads TGCGCCAGCACCCTAAGCGGGGGCTACACAGATACGCAGTATTTT.

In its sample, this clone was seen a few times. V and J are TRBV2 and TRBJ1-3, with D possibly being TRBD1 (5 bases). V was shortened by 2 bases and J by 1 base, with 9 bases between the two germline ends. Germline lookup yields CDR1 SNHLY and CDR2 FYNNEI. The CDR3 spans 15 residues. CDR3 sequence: CASSEIRGSGNTIYF. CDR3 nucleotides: TGTGCCAGCAGTGAAATTCGGGGGTCTGGAAACACCATATATTTT.

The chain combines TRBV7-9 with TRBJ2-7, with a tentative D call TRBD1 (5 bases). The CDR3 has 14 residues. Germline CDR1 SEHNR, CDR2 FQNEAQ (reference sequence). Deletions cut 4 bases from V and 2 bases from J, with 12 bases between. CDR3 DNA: TGTGCCAGCAGCTCTATCAGGGTCCCCTACGAGCAGTACTTC. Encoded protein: CASSSIRVPYEQYF.

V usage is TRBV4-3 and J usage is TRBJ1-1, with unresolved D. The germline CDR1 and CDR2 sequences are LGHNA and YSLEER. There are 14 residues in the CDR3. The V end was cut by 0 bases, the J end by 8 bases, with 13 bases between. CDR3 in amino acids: CASSQDAAGREAFF. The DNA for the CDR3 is TGCGCCAGCAGCCAAGACGCGGCCGGCAGAGAAGCTTTCTTT.

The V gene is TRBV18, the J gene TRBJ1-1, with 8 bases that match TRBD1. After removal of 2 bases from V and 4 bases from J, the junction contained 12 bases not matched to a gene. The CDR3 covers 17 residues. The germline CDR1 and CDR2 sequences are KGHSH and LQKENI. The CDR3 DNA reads TGTGCCAGCTCACCAGCCGGGACAGGACAGGGTGGCACTGAAGCTTTCTTT. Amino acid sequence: CASSPAGTGQGGTEAFF.

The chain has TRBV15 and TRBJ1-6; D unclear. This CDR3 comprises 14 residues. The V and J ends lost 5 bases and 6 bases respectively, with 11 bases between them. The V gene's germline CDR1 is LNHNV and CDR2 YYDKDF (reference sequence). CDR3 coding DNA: TGTGCCACCAGCTCGACGGGAACTAATTCACCCCTCCACTTT. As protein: CATSSTGTNSPLHF.

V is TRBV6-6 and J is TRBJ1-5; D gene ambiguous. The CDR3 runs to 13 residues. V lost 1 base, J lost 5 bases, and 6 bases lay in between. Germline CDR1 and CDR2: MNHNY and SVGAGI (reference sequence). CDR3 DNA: TGTGCCAGCAGTTACTTCTCGGATCAGCCCCAGCATTTT. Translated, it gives CASSYFSDQPQHF.

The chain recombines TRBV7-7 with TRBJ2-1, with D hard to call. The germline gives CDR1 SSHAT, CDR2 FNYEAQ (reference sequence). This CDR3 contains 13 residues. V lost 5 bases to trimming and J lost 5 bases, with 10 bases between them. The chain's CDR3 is CASSEVLHNEQFF. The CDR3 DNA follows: TGTGCCAGCAGCGAGGTACTACACAATGAGCAGTTCTTC. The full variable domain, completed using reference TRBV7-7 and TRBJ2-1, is GAGVSQSPRYKVTKRGQDVTLRCDPISSHATLYWYQQALGQGPEFLTYFNYEAQPDKSGLPSDRFSAERPEGSISTLTIQRTEQRDSAMYRCASSEVLHNEQFFGPGTRLTVL.

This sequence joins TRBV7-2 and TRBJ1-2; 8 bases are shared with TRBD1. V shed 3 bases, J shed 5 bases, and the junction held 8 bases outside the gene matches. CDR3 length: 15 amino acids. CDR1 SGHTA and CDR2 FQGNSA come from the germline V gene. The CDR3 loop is CASSFPQDRVYGYTF. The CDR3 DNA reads TGTGCCAGCAGCTTCCCACAGGACAGGGTATATGGCTACACCTTC.

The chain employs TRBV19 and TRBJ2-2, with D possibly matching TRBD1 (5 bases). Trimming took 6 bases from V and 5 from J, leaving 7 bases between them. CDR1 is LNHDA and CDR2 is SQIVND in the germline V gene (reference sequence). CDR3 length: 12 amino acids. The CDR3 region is CASRGVTGELFF. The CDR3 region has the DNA TGTGCCAGTAGAGGGGTAACCGGGGAGCTGTTTTTT.

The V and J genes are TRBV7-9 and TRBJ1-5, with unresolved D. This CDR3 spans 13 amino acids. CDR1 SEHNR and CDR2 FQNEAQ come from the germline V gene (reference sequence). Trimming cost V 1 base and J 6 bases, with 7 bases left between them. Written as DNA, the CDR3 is TGTGCCAGCAGCTTAGGATATAGTCAGCCCCAGCATTTT. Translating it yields CASSLGYSQPQHF.

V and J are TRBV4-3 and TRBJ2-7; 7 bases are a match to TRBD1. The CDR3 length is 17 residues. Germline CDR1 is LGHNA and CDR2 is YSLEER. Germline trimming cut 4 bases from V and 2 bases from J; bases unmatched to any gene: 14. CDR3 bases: TGCGCCAGCAGCCTCCAAGTTTCGGCAGGGGGAGCCTACGAGCAGTACTTC. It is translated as CASSLQVSAGGAYEQYF.

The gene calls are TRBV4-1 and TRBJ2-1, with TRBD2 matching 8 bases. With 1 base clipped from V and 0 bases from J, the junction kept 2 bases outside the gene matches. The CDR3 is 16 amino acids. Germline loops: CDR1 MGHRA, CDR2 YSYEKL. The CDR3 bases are TGCGCCAGCAGCCAAGCGGGACTAGGCTCCTACAATGAGCAGTTCTTC. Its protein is CASSQAGLGSYNEQFF.

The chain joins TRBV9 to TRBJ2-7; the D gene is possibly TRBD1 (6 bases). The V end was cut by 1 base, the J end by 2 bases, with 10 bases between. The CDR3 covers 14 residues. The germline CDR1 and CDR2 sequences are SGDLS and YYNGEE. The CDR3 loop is CASSVSRGPYEQYF. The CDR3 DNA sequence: TGTGCCAGCAGCGTAAGCAGGGGACCCTACGAGCAGTACTTC.